The source of this T cell receptor beta chain is a study of neoadjuvant anti-PD-1 for oral cavity cancer. On the study more broadly: Non-progressing patients received a fourth nivolumab dose near day 43, then surgery on days 50-56.

TCRdb keeps only in-frame clones here, not all; method: immunoSEQ multiplex PCR. This table has just over 14,000 clones, over 55% appearing once. These newly diagnosed stage II-IVA oral cavity squamous cell carcinoma patients had no prior systemic or radiation treatment. The patients had HPV-negative, locally advanced oral cavity squamous cell carcinoma. The V gene's germline CDR1 is SNHLY and CDR2 FYNNEI. The CDR3 has 14 amino acids. The V gene lost 6 bases and the J gene lost 4 bases, with 13 bases spanning the gap. This receptor was taken from a person aged 35 to 85 with oral cavity squamous cell carcinoma. This chain joins TRBV2 and TRBJ1-3; TRBD1 is a possible D gene (6 bases). The starting material was PBMCs, obtained before nivolumab (anti-PD-1) treatment. CDR3 sequence reads: CASREQGPGNTIYF. The CDR3, as DNA: TGTGCCAGCAGGGAGCAGGGGCCCGGAAACACCATATATTTT.